The text below deals with one T cell receptor beta chain. No cognate antigen has been identified for it. Per-nucleotide qualities are absent, and no much larger clonotype sits a single base away. The cohort was made up of around 720 healthy bone marrow donors. At the time of sampling, every cohort member was nominally healthy, though immune exposures that went unrecorded were likely present. The donor was CMV seronegative and was included in the group of around 320 seronegative cohort members. Each donor provided a peripheral blood sample, and peripheral blood mononuclear cells were used for TCR beta sequencing. Genomic DNA was extracted from the blood cell samples with the Qiagen DNeasy Blood Extraction Kit. The junction carries 9 bases between V and J, which are trimmed by 4 bases and 1 base respectively. The CDR3 goes from the cysteine to the phenylalanine over 13 residues. CDR3 DNA only is kept here, 39 bases in frame from base 1. The CDR1 and CDR2 encoded by the germline V gene are SGHRS and YFSETQ.

The entry originates in a study of cytomegalovirus exposure and HLA in healthy donors listed by TCRdb under 2017. For the study in its entirety: An earlier analysis of approximately 640 of the donors reported 250 to 350 Gb of sequence data and more than 90 million unique TCR beta sequences from roughly 200 million T cells. Among some 400 genotyped donors of the cohort, an average of around 220,000 unique TCR beta nucleotide sequences was sequenced per donor, of which roughly 17% were non-productive. Alongside the repertoire data, information on donor age, sex, ethnicity and CMV serostatus was compiled. HLA typing included class I and class II loci at four-digit resolution. Besides the first cohort of approximately 670 subjects, a separate validation cohort made up of 95 to 150 different subjects was used. To predict cytomegalovirus infection status, the study brought together high-throughput TCR immunosequencing, statistical association of individual TCRs with disease status, and machine learning. Rather than using new phenotypic data, the later analysis identified candidate immune exposures from TCR beta sequences and from how often those sequences occurred across donors. All discovery cohort repertoires had been generated on a single sequencing platform. The genetic ancestry cluster associated with self-reported Caucasian donors included roughly four fifths of the 398 genotyped donors. The T cell repertoires of about 700 subjects were profiled by immunosequencing and related to cytomegalovirus serostatus. The study was designed to test whether signatures of past pathogen exposure could be identified by cataloging public T cell receptors. An early release covering roughly 580 HLA-typed donors comprised about 300 gigabases of sequencing data and around 85 million unique TCR sequences. A later genetic analysis used genome-wide SNP genotypes for about three fifths of the 666 donors, treating that subset as a discovery cohort. A later analysis re-examined previously published TCR beta repertoires from just over 650 donors and added high-resolution HLA genotyping to investigate patterns of TCR occurrence. An earlier analysis of 500 to 650 of the donors applied high-throughput TCR beta sequencing to assess whether each TCR beta V gene segment acted as functional or pseudogenic. Roughly 5 DR-DQ haplotypes were handled as single units for association and clustering because linkage in the cohort was strong. Typing coverage varied by locus: roughly 620-640 donors for A, B, C, DRB1 and DQB1; 500 to 550 for DQA1; approximately 610 for DPA1; some 470 for DPB1.

What the work shows at the level of the full study, not this receptor alone: A further reported finding was that TCR beta sequences accurately predicted the HLA-A and HLA-B alleles for most subjects in the first cohort. Across donors, most TCR sequences were observed very rarely, whereas some public TCRs were present in many individuals. In vitro tests confirmed that a few of the cytomegalovirus-associated TCR beta chains recognize cytomegalovirus antigens. V-gene and J-gene trimming of TCR beta chains was associated with a missense DCLRE1C variant in a later genetic analysis, and the association was replicated in an independent cohort. In an earlier analysis of approximately 590 of the donors, most TCR beta V segments appeared in productive rearrangements about 87% or about 30% of the time, broadly matching IMGT annotations. In the study, 150 to 200 TCR beta chains were listed as associated with cytomegalovirus. Several of the top co-occurrence clusters appeared to be linked to parvovirus B19, influenza, CMV and Epstein-Barr virus, according to a later analysis. Because some donors lacked HLA typing at each locus, the association tests relied only on the typed subset. In both the original and validation cohorts, the classifier was reported to diagnose cytomegalovirus status with high specificity and sensitivity. A later analysis associated about 18,000 TCR beta sequences with specific HLA alleles at a false discovery rate of 0.05. The authors suggested that the approach could potentially be generalized to other disease states and immunological phenotypes. In a later analysis, HLA-associated TCR beta chains were found to be more clonally expanded and to have lower generation probabilities than equally common non-associated chains. A later analysis found that most CMV-associated TCR beta chains appeared HLA-restricted, with HLA associations seemingly driven largely by CMV exposure. Because counts were too low, about 18 rarely observed V segments, including chromosome 9 orphons, were excluded from the earlier analysis of 587 of the donors. Some IMGT-functional V segments, including TRBV6-2 and TRBV6-3, could not be told apart with the 87-base-pair reads, so those segments were excluded. In a later genetic analysis, fewer N-insertions in productive TCRs were reported among donors in an Asian-associated ancestry cluster than the roughly 700-donor mean. In a later analysis, TCR association rates were found to vary across HLA loci, with the most associated TCRs seen for DRB1 alleles and the fewest for HLA-C alleles. CMV serostatus was the only immune exposure information available for the cohort. Correlated functional status among segregating V segments might be attributable to linkage disequilibrium, but an unknown experimental factor could not be ruled out. Strong co-occurrence of HLA alleles, especially DR and DQ, made assigning TCR associations to individual alleles difficult. The sequencing pipeline was judged likely to have produced a cluster of highly shared sequence variants as a technical artifact. Only TCR beta chains were sequenced in this cohort, and the absence of alpha or paired-chain data limited detectable features. Sequencing depth was assumed to be roughly uniform across donors in the presence/absence analyses, though that assumption may not hold.

Preparation of the library involved the immunoSEQ multiplex PCR assay. For the multiplex PCR, a mixture combining 60 forward primers for TCR Vbeta segments and 13 reverse primers for TCR Jbeta segments was used. Amplification of the CDR3 region of rearranged TCR beta genes was performed with a multiplex PCR assay on genomic DNA. The amplified TCR beta libraries were sequenced on the Illumina HiSeq System as 87-base-pair reads. Per the original workflow: A later analysis tallied around 82 million unique TCR beta chains across the 650 to 750 repertoires, and approximately 11 million of those chains were shared by two or more donors. To remove PCR and sequencing errors, raw reads were error-corrected and collapsed into unique sequences using a nearest-neighbor algorithm that merged closely related sequences. CDR3 sequences were aligned to IMGT reference sequences to assign V, D and J gene segments. For a sequence to be retained, a match of at least six nucleotides was required to both a V gene segment and a J gene segment. Rearrangements were classified as productive when the CDR3 lacked stop codons and remained in frame with V and J, and all other rearrangements were classified as non-productive. Following IMGT convention, CDR3 was defined as the stretch from the second conserved V-encoded cysteine to the conserved J-encoded phenylalanine. The earlier analysis of some 600 of the donors excluded sequences that lacked an unambiguous match to a single V gene segment. An earlier analysis of several hundred of the donors called V segments functional above 56.7% productive rearrangements and segregating when the between-donor standard deviation exceeded 5%. A statistical classification framework was built to diagnose cytomegalovirus status from the catalog of TCR beta chain sequences. A later analysis assigned V and J genes by comparing TCR nucleotide sequences with IMGT/GENE-DB human TR gene sequences. A later analysis assigned CDR3 sequences and most-parsimonious VDJ recombination scenarios with the TCRdist pipeline. A later analysis defined each TCR beta chain by its CDR3 amino acid sequence plus V-gene family, and excluded reads lacking a unique V-gene family. To address suspected cross-contamination and a sequencing artifact, a later analysis removed approximately 600 highly shared, low-generation-probability nucleotide sequences. In a later analysis, a clonal expansion index was calculated for each public chain from normalized within-repertoire ranks of inferred template counts. In a later analysis, generation probabilities were computed using a VDJ recombination model fitted to out-of-frame rearrangements, and the results were checked against IGoR. Hypergeometric tests were used in a later analysis to score TCR-TCR, TCR-HLA and TCR-CMV co-occurrence, with a repertoire-size bias correction applied to the TCR pairs. To estimate false discovery rates, a later analysis permuted the HLA or CMV assignments 20 times. In a later analysis, co-occurring TCRs were grouped with DBSCAN, and TCRdist sequence similarity was added when clustering was performed within HLA-allele-positive subsets. Repertoires with fewer than 30,000 or more than 120,000 public chains, plus five repertoires with anomalous nucleotide sharing, were excluded from co-occurrence clustering. TCRdb re-hosts the immuneACCESS table, in-frame sequences only. Its copies lack some clones; in the studies checked, an unresolved V gene accounts for under half of them, and the cause for the rest is not known. For V, J and clone size, that table is used; D and trimming come from the DNA. For this sample there are 160,000 or so clones; roughly 80% appear just once. About 1.3% of the sample is in the top ten clones.

This receptor was taken from a woman aged 25 to 39 in good health and CMV-seronegative. The sample consisted of PBMCs. Recombination joined TRBV5-1 with TRBJ2-7; the D gene remains uncertain. CDR3 region: CASSAWSSYEQYF. The nucleotide sequence is given as TGCGCCAGCAGCGCATGGAGTTCCTACGAGCAGTACTTC.